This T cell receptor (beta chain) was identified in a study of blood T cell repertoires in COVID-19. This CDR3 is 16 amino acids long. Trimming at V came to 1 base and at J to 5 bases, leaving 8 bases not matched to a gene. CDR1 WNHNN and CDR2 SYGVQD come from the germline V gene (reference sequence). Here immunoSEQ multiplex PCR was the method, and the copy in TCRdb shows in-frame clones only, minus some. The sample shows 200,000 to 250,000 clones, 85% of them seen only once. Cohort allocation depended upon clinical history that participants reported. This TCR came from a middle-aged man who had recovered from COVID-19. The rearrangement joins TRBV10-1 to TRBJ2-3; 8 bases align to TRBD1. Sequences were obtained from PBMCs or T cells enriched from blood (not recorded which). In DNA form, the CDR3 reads TGCGCCAGCAGTGAGTTGCAGGGGGCAGGTATAGATACGCAGTATTTT. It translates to CASSELQGAGIDTQYF.